The clone carrying this T cell receptor beta chain was observed a few times. Its antigen remains unknown. This CDR3 region has 14 residues. V lost 9 bases to trimming and J lost 4 bases, with 18 bases between them. Per the germline V gene, CDR1 is MGHDK and CDR2 is SYGVNS. The method was immunoSEQ multiplex PCR; TCRdb's version includes in-frame clones alone and lacks a portion of them. Altogether some 140,000 clones are present, roughly 83% being singletons, with the ten largest covering around 13%. These data belong to a study of cytotoxic CD8 clonotypes in ibrutinib-treated CLL. Study-level findings and limits: On treatment, the uncommon public clonotypes contracted or remained stable.

The TCR sequence derives from a human donor with chronic lymphocytic leukemia. The sample consisted of PBMCs, taken after 12 months of ibrutinib treatment. J is TRBJ1-2 and V is TRBV25-1; no clear D gene. CDR3 sequence: CASRPFGNLYGYTF. The CDR3 DNA is TGTGCCAGTCGTCCTTTCGGCAACCTCTATGGCTACACCTTC.